This T cell receptor (beta chain) originates from a study of blood T cell repertoires in COVID-19. Study summary: Acute-phase and convalescent COVID-19 samples originated in the United States, Italy and Spain.

The table came from immunoSEQ multiplex PCR; TCRdb's copy has only in-frame clones and leaves some out. The sample carries 300,000 or so clones, 86% recorded once. The trim removed 3 bases at V and 4 bases at J, leaving 5 bases unmatched. Looked up from germline, CDR1 is SGHTA and CDR2 is FQGNSA. This CDR3 comprises 15 residues. This receptor was taken from a woman between 50 and 59 years old with acute or convalescent COVID-19. Sequencing was carried out using peripheral blood. This chain uses TRBV7-2 with TRBJ2-5; TRBD2 matches at 10 bases. CDR3 DNA sequence: TGTGCCAGCAGCTTTCGGGCTAGCGGGAGAGAGACCCAGTACTTC. This encodes CASSFRASGRETQYF.